This T cell receptor (beta chain) stems from a study of blood T cell repertoires in COVID-19. Across the whole study: Italy, Spain and the United States were the sources of the convalescent and acute COVID-19 samples.

This clone was detected only once. V lost 4 bases to trimming and J lost 4 bases, with 17 bases between them. Germline loops: CDR1 MGHDK, CDR2 SYGVNS. The CDR3 loop spans 16 amino acids. The assay was immunoSEQ multiplex PCR, and TCRdb's table has in-frame clones only and misses some. The table lists fewer than 200,000 clones, more than 60% of them singletons. This rearrangement joins TRBV25-1 to TRBJ1-3, with D tentatively TRBD1 (6 bases). The sequencing sample was made of peripheral blood. The receptor's source is a man in his sixties or seventies with acute or convalescent COVID-19. In nucleotides, the CDR3 is TGTGCCAGCAGTGCCCCTGGGGGCCGATCAGGAAACACCATATATTTT. Its translation is CASSAPGGRSGNTIYF.